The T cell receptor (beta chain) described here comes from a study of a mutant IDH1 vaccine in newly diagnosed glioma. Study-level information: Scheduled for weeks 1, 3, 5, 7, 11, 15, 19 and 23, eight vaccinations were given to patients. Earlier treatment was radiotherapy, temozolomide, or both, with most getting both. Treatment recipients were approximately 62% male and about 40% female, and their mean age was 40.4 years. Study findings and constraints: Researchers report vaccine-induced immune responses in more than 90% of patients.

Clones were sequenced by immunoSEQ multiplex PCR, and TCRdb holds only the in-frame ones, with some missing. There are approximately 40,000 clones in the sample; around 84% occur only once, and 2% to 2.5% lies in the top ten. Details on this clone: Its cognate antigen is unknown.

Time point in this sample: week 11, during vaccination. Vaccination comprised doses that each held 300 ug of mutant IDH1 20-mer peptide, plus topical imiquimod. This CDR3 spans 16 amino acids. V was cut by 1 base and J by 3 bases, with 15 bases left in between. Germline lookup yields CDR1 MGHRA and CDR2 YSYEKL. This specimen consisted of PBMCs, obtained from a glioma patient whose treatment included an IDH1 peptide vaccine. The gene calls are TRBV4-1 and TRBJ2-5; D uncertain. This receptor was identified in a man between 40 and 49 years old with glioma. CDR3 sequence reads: CASSQGSFYVKETQYF. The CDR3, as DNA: TGCGCCAGCAGCCAAGGTTCGTTCTATGTTAAAGAGACCCAGTACTTC.